This is a list of T cell receptor beta chains from one sample in a study of shared clonotypes between healthy human individuals. Clones were read by immunoSEQ multiplex PCR, and TCRdb kept only the in-frame ones, dropping some. This table holds some 1,400,000 clones, 95% to 97% found once. The sample consisted of naive CD4+ T cells sorted from blood. These TCRs come from a man aged 30 to 39 in good health. The CDR3 runs from the conserved cysteine through the conserved F or W. Each record gives: J gene, CDR3 length, V gene, D gene, clone size, CDR3 DNA, CDR3 protein. The D gene is left open where the match is weak. Clone size is not always given. Where it is, it says once, few, many or a class for expanded clones.

J: TRBJ2-5
length: 18
V: TRBV4-1
D: TRBD2
size: NA
DNA: TGCGCCAGCAGCCCCGGAGAAGGACTAGCGAATAGGGAGGAGACCCAGTACTTC
CDR3: CASSPGEGLANREETQYF

J: TRBJ1-5
length: 13
V: TRBV2
D: NA
size: NA
DNA: TGTGCCAGCAGAATGGGGCACAATCAGCCCCAGCATTTT
CDR3: CASRMGHNQPQHF

J: TRBJ2-7
length: 15
V: TRBV5-1
D: NA
size: NA
DNA: TGCGCCAGCAGGCTTGGGTTTTCCGCCTCCTACGAGCAGTACTTC
CDR3: CASRLGFSASYEQYF

J: TRBJ2-2
length: 17
V: TRBV5-1
D: NA
size: NA
DNA: TGCGCCAGTACGTCCCAAGCGTCCGGGAGAAACACCGGGGAGCTGTTTTTT
CDR3: CASTSQASGRNTGELFF

J: TRBJ1-5
length: 16
V: TRBV19
D: NA
size: NA
DNA: TGTGCCAGTAGTCTACTATCGGGGGCGCGTATGCAGCCCCAGCATTTT
CDR3: CASSLLSGARMQPQHF

J: TRBJ1-1
length: 15
V: TRBV4-1
D: NA
size: NA
DNA: TGCGCCAGCAGCCAAGATAGGCGGACGAACACTGAAGCTTTCTTT
CDR3: CASSQDRRTNTEAFF

J: TRBJ1-2
length: 14
V: TRBV7-9
D: TRBD1
size: NA
DNA: TGTGCCAGCAGCCAAGGGGACAGGGCGTATGGCTACACCTTC
CDR3: CASSQGDRAYGYTF

J: TRBJ2-7
length: 15
V: TRBV6-1
D: TRBD1
size: NA
DNA: TGTGCCAGCAGTGAAACCCGGGACAGAGCTTATCAGCAGTACTTC
CDR3: CASSETRDRAYQQYF

J: TRBJ1-4
length: 17
V: TRBV4-1
D: NA
size: NA
DNA: TGCGCCAGCAGCGCCCTCGGGGCGGTCACAACTAATGAAAAACTGTTTTTT
CDR3: CASSALGAVTTNEKLFF

J: TRBJ2-7
length: 13
V: TRBV30
D: NA
size: once
DNA: TGTGCCTGGAGTGTAACGGTTACCTACGAGCAGTACTTC
CDR3: CAWSVTVTYEQYF

J: TRBJ1-2
length: 13
V: TRBV6-5
D: TRBD1
size: NA
DNA: TGTGCCAGCTCTTATGACAGGGGGCATGGCTACACCTTC
CDR3: CASSYDRGHGYTF

J: TRBJ2-3
length: 14
V: TRBV5-6
D: NA
size: NA
DNA: TGTGCCAGCGAAGCCCAGATTAGCACAGATACGCAGTATTTT
CDR3: CASEAQISTDTQYF

J: TRBJ2-1
length: 14
V: TRBV6-5
D: NA
size: once
DNA: TGTGCCAGCAGTTATGGCAGGGTGGGGAATGAGCAGTTCTTC
CDR3: CASSYGRVGNEQFF

J: TRBJ2-7
length: 17
V: TRBV15
D: NA
size: NA
DNA: TGTGCCACCAGCAGAGGACAGGTGACGACCCTCTCCTACGAGCAGTACTTC
CDR3: CATSRGQVTTLSYEQYF

J: TRBJ2-2
length: 16
V: TRBV7-9
D: NA
size: NA
DNA: TGTGCCAGCCCCAGGGCTGTCCAGGTGAACACCGGGGAGCTGTTTTTT
CDR3: CASPRAVQVNTGELFF

J: TRBJ2-5
length: 15
V: TRBV7-9
D: NA
size: NA
DNA: TGTGCCAGCAGCTTTGAAGGGGTTTGGGGAGAGACCCAGTACTTC
CDR3: CASSFEGVWGETQYF

J: TRBJ2-3
length: 15
V: TRBV11-2
D: TRBD1
size: NA
DNA: TGTGCCAGCAGCTCAGTAGACAGGGTCACAGATACGCAGTATTTT
CDR3: CASSSVDRVTDTQYF